The clone carrying this TCR beta chain was detected once. This record belongs to a study of blood T cell repertoires in COVID-19. Across the study: Researchers got acute and convalescent COVID-19 samples from the United States, Italy and Spain.

The ends lost 0 bases at V and 6 bases at J; junction bases unmatched: 1. Looked up from germline, CDR1 is SGHTA and CDR2 is FQGNSA. The CDR3 spans 15 residues. Data came from immunoSEQ multiplex PCR; TCRdb stores just in-frame clones and leaves some out. Of fewer than 250,000 clones listed, approximately 88% were seen once; the top ten hold more than 2.5%. Participants had their cohort set by participant-reported clinical history. The chain is built from TRBV7-2 and TRBJ2-7; TRBD2 agrees at 14 bases. The origin of this receptor is a woman aged 25 to 39 who had recovered from COVID-19. The sequencing sample was made of PBMCs or T cells enriched from blood (not recorded which). CDR3 bases: TGTGCCAGCAGCTTAGCCGGGACTAGCGGGAGCGAGCAGTACTTC. Translating it yields CASSLAGTSGSEQYF. Full variable domain (missing parts from reference TRBV7-2 and TRBJ2-7): GAGVSQSPSNKVTEKGKDVELRCDPISGHTALYWYRQSLGQGLEFLIYFQGNSAPDKSGLPSDRFSAERTGGSVSTLTIQRTQQEDSAVYLCASSLAGTSGSEQYFGPGTRLTVT.